The rows below give T cell receptor beta chains drawn from one sample of a study of blood T cell repertoires in COVID-19. Using immunoSEQ multiplex PCR, the repertoire was profiled, and TCRdb retains in-frame clones only, with some absent. The sample includes about 200,000 clones, approximately 86% of them seen just once. The sequenced sample consisted of PBMCs or T cells enriched from blood (not recorded which). The origin of the receptors is a woman in her thirties or forties with acute COVID-19. The CDR3 runs from the conserved cysteine through the conserved F or W. A D gene is named only where the DNA matches it firmly. Expanded clones get a size class; other rows say once, few or many, or leave the size out.

-,TRBJ2-7,-,TRBV18,TGTGCCAGCTCACTCACGACAGCCTCCTACGAGCAGTACTTC,CASSLTTASYEQYF
TRBD2,TRBJ2-1,-,TRBV7-2,TGTGCCAGCAGCACCCGGACTAGCGGGTCCTACAATGAGCAGTTCTTC,CASSTRTSGSYNEQFF
TRBD1,TRBJ1-2,-,TRBV19,TGTGCCAGTAGTGCCGGGACAGGGGGCGCTTATGGCTACACCTTC,CASSAGTGGAYGYTF
-,TRBJ2-3,-,TRBV10-3,TGTGCCATCAGTGACCCGGGGTCTAGCGTTGAAGATACGCAGTATTTT,CAISDPGSSVEDTQYF
-,TRBJ1-5,-,TRBV28,TGTGCCAGCACCCTAACAGGGCATAGCAATCAGCCCCAGCATTTT,CASTLTGHSNQPQHF
-,TRBJ2-4,-,TRBV9,TGTGCCAGCAGCAAGGGGGGGCCCAAAAACATTCAGTACTTC,CASSKGGPKNIQYF
TRBD2,TRBJ2-1,-,TRBV27,TGTGCCAGCATTCCGGCGGGACTAGGTTATCCGTTCTTC,CASIPAGLGYPFF
-,TRBJ1-1,-,TRBV19,TGTGCCAGTCGAGGAGGGAGGACTGAAGCTTTCTTT,CASRGGRTEAFF
TRBD2,TRBJ2-7,-,TRBV10-3,TGTGCCACAGGGACTAACTACGAGCAGTACTTC,CATGTNYEQYF
-,TRBJ1-1,-,TRBV7-8,TGTGCCAGCAGCGTCCGGAGGGATCCCATGAACACTGAAGCTTTCTTT,CASSVRRDPMNTEAFF
-,TRBJ2-3,-,TRBV19,TGTGCCAGTAGTATTAATGTAAGCCCCACAGATACGCAGTATTTT,CASSINVSPTDTQYF
TRBD2,TRBJ2-3,once,TRBV19,TGTGCCAGTAGTTCCCCGGGACTAGCGGTAGATACGCAGTATTTT,CASSSPGLAVDTQYF
-,TRBJ2-2,-,TRBV10-3,TGTGCCATCAAGCATCCCACGGGACAAAACACCGGGGAGCTGTTTTTT,CAIKHPTGQNTGELFF
-,TRBJ1-3,-,TRBV4-1,TGCGCCAGCAGCCAAAGGACAGTCTCTGGAAACACCATATATTTT,CASSQRTVSGNTIYF
-,TRBJ1-1,-,TRBV6-5,TGTGCCAGCAGGTTTTCGGGTGAAGCTTTCTTT,CASRFSGEAFF
TRBD1,TRBJ1-1,once,TRBV3-1/TRBV3-2,TGTGCCAGCAGCCAAGGGACAGGGGGCGGTGGAGCTGAAGCTTTCTTT,CASSQGTGGGGAEAFF
TRBD2,TRBJ2-1,-,TRBV29-1,TGCAGCGTTGTGGTGTTAGCGGGGGAGTTCTTC,CSVVVLAGEFF
-,TRBJ2-5,-,TRBV19,TGTGCCAGTAGTACTCAGGGTAGTCAGGAGACCCAGTACTTC,CASSTQGSQETQYF
-,TRBJ2-4,-,TRBV11-2,TGTGCCAGCAGCTTACAGAACACCGTCAGGGGTAACATTCAGTACTTC,CASSLQNTVRGNIQYF
-,TRBJ1-3,-,TRBV4-1,TGCGCCAGCAGCCAAGGTGGCCAGTCTGGAAACACCATATATTTT,CASSQGGQSGNTIYF
-,TRBJ1-3,-,TRBV19,TGTGCCAGTCGACTTGAATTTGGAAACACCATATATTTT,CASRLEFGNTIYF
TRBD1,TRBJ1-5,-,TRBV19,TGTGCCAGTGGGACAGGGAACAATCAGCCCCAGCATTTT,CASGTGNNQPQHF
TRBD2,TRBJ2-1,-,TRBV27,TGTGCCAGCAGTCCCCGTTACGTAGCGGGGGCGGTCAATGAGCAGTTCTTC,CASSPRYVAGAVNEQFF
-,TRBJ1-2,-,TRBV2,TGTGCCAGCAGTTCGCTAGGGAGCTATGGCTACACCTTC,CASSSLGSYGYTF
TRBD2,TRBJ2-7,-,TRBV6-5,TGTGCCAGCAACCTCAGCGGGGGCTACGAGCAGTACTTC,CASNLSGGYEQYF
-,TRBJ2-7,once,TRBV19,TGTGCCAGTAACCCAGGAATAGATGACTCCTACGAGCAGTACTTC,CASNPGIDDSYEQYF
TRBD2,TRBJ2-5,-,TRBV7-9,TGTGCCAGCAGCTTAGTAGCGGGAGAGTGGCAAGAGACCCAGTACTTC,CASSLVAGEWQETQYF
TRBD1,TRBJ2-3,-,TRBV10-3,TGTGCCATCAGCCAAGGACAGGGGGCAGATACGCAGTATTTT,CAISQGQGADTQYF